This entry lists 14 T cell receptor beta chains sequenced from one sample in a study of shared clonotypes between healthy human individuals. Sequenced by immunoSEQ multiplex PCR; TCRdb stores in-frame clones only, minus some. The data show 1,400,000 or so clones, approximately 98.5% seen once. Sequencing used naive CD4+ T cells sorted from blood. Subset given: CD45RA+ positively selected. Source of these receptors: a man aged 25-40 years in good health.

This chain uses TRBV2 with TRBJ2-7; 11 nucleotides match TRBD1. CDR3 length: 14 residues. The germline gives CDR1 SNHLY, CDR2 FYNNEI. After removal of 6 bases from V and 3 bases from J, the junction contained 4 bases not matched to a gene. CDR3 sequence reads: CASRAGTGGYEQYF. Written as DNA, the CDR3 is TGTGCCAGCAGGGCCGGGACAGGGGGCTACGAGCAGTACTTC.

The chain employs TRBV10-3 and TRBJ2-3; 13 nucleotides line up with TRBD2. Trimming removed 6 bases from V and 5 bases from J; junction bases left unmatched: 2. The CDR3 contains 14 residues. In germline, CDR1 is ENHRY, CDR2 SYGVKD. CDR3 in amino acids: CAIRGLAGLDTQYF. In nucleotides, the CDR3 is TGTGCCATCAGGGGACTAGCGGGATTAGATACGCAGTATTTT.

The chain recombines TRBV9 with TRBJ2-1; D is perhaps TRBD2 (6 bases). The germline CDR1 and CDR2 sequences are SGDLS and YYNGEE. The CDR3 totals 15 residues. V shed 3 bases and J shed 0 bases, with 10 bases lying between them. The chain's CDR3 is CASSATSDSYNEQFF. The CDR3 DNA follows: TGTGCCAGCAGCGCGACTAGTGACTCCTACAATGAGCAGTTCTTC.

The chain uses TRBV5-1 and TRBJ2-5; 13 bases agree with TRBD2. With V trimmed by 0 bases and J by 5 bases, 7 bases remained unmatched. Germline V gene sequence: CDR1 SGHRS, CDR2 YFSETQ. The CDR3 sequence is 17 residues long. The CDR3 DNA sequence: TGCGCCAGCAGCTTGGCAACTAGCGGGAGGGCCGTGGAGACCCAGTACTTC. The encoded protein is CASSLATSGRAVETQYF.

The chain recombines TRBV29-1 with TRBJ2-1, with D unclear. Germline CDR1 and CDR2: SQVTM and ANQGSEA. The CDR3 sequence is 12 residues long. The V end was cut by 6 bases, the J end by 8 bases, with 14 bases between. The CDR3 nucleotides read TGCAGCGTCGGCAGATCGGTTGATGAGCAGTTCTTC. It specifies CSVGRSVDEQFF.

V and J are TRBV11-2 and TRBJ2-2; D gene unclear. The CDR3 contains 15 residues. The germline V gene encodes CDR1 SGHAT and CDR2 FQNNGV. The V and J ends lost 8 bases and 4 bases respectively, with 17 bases between them. CDR3 in amino acids: CASSYLGRRTGELFF. The DNA for the CDR3 is TGTGCCAGCTCTTATTTGGGCAGGCGCACCGGGGAGCTGTTTTTT. The whole variable domain, remainder taken from reference TRBV11-2 and TRBJ2-2, is EAGVAQSPRYKIIEKRQSVAFWCNPISGHATLYWYQQILGQGPKLLIQFQNNGVVDDSQLPKDRFSAERLKGVDSTLKIQPAKLEDSAVYLCASSYLGRRTGELFFGEGSRLTVL.

The rearrangement joins TRBV7-9 to TRBJ2-7; D call uncertain. V was pared by 2 bases and J by 3 bases, with 17 bases between. The CDR3 has 16 amino acids. CDR1 SEHNR and CDR2 FQNEAQ come from the germline V gene (reference sequence). As DNA, the CDR3 is TGTGCCAGCAGCTTACCCGACGATCCCCCCGACTACGAGCAGTACTTC. This codes for CASSLPDDPPDYEQYF.

V is TRBV11-2 and J is TRBJ2-1; 8 bases align to TRBD1. There are 16 residues in the CDR3. Losses at the gene ends were 1 base for V and 0 bases for J; bases not matched to a gene: 2. Germline-derived CDR1 and CDR2 are SGHAT and FQNNGV. CDR3 sequence (DNA): TGTGCCAGCAGCTTAGCGGGACAGGCCTCCTACAATGAGCAGTTCTTC. This codes for CASSLAGQASYNEQFF.

The chain is built from TRBV11-2 and TRBJ1-2; 10 bases map to TRBD1. Germline V lookup: CDR1 SGHAT, CDR2 FQNNGV. The J segment lost 7 bases and the V segment lost 4 bases, leaving 15 bases of the junction unmatched. The CDR3 is 17 residues long. The CDR3 loop is CASSSSGTRDRGPGYTF. As DNA, the CDR3 is TGTGCCAGCAGCTCCTCGGGCACCCGGGACAGGGGTCCTGGCTACACCTTC.

J is TRBJ2-3 and V is TRBV19; weak D call: TRBD1 (5 bases). The V gene's germline CDR1 is LNHDA and CDR2 SQIVND (reference sequence). V dropped 1 base and J dropped 2 bases, with 13 bases sitting between them. The CDR3 extends over 16 amino acids. The DNA of the CDR3 is TGTGCCAGTAGTATAGTATTTAGGACATCCACAGATACGCAGTATTTT. This gives the protein CASSIVFRTSTDTQYF.

The chain links TRBV7-2 to TRBJ2-7; 8 nucleotides match TRBD2. CDR1 is SGHTA, CDR2 FQGNSA, per germline. This CDR3 region has 15 residues. The ends lost 5 bases at V and 3 bases at J; junction bases unmatched: 9. As DNA, the CDR3 is TGTGCCAGCAGCGCACTGACTAGCGAGATCTACGAGCAGTACTTC. Translating it yields CASSALTSEIYEQYF.

This clone was detected only once. This sequence joins TRBV7-9 and TRBJ2-3; D may correspond to TRBD1 or TRBD2 (5 bases each). Germline CDR1 and CDR2: SEHNR and FQNEAQ (reference sequence). Between the trimmed V and J ends, which lost 5 bases and 7 bases, there was a span of 16 bases. The CDR3 covers 14 residues. This chain's CDR3 is CASSQTGALNTQYF. The CDR3 DNA follows: TGTGCCAGCAGCCAAACCGGGGCCCTGAATACGCAGTATTTT.

This clone was counted once. The chain couples TRBV29-1 to TRBJ2-5; D gene ambiguous. Germline V gives CDR1 SQVTM, CDR2 ANQGSEA. The CDR3 extends over 12 amino acids. Trimming took 3 bases from V and 5 from J, leaving 10 bases between them. CDR3 protein: CSVDPRSETQYF. For the CDR3, the DNA is TGCAGCGTTGATCCCAGAAGCGAGACCCAGTACTTC.

The CDR3 DNA reads TGCGCCAGCAGCTTGGCCGGGGGACAGGGTGGCAAGCAGTACTTC. Amino acid sequence: CASSLAGGQGGKQYF. V usage is TRBV5-1 and J usage is TRBJ2-7; 9 bases agree with TRBD1. This CDR3 region has 15 residues. V shed 0 bases, J shed 8 bases, and the junction held 9 bases outside the gene matches. CDR1 is SGHRS, CDR2 YFSETQ, per germline.